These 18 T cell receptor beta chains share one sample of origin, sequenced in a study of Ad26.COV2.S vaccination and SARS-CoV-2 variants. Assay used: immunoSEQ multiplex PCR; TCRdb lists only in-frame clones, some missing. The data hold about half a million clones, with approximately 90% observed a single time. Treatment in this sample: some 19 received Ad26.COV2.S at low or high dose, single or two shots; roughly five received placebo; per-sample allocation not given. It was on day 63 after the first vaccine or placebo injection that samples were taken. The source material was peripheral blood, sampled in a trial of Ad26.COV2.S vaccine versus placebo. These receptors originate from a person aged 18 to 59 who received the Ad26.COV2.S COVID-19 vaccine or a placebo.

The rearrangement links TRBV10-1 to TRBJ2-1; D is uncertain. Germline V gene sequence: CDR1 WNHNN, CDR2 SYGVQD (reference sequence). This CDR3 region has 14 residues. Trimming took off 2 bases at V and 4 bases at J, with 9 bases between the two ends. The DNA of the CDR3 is TGCGCCAGCAGTGAGGGGAAGCCTTACAATGAGCAGTTCTTC. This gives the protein CASSEGKPYNEQFF.

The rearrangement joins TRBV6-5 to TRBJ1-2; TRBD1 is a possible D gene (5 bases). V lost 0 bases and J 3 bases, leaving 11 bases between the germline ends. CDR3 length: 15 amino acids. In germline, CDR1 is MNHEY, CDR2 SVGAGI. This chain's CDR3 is CASSYSPREYYGYTF. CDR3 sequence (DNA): TGTGCCAGCAGTTACTCGCCCAGGGAATACTATGGCTACACCTTC.

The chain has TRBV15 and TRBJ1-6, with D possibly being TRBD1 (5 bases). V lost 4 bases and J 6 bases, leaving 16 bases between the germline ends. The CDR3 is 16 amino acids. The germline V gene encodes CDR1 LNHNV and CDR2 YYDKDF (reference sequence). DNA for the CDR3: TGTGCCACCAGCACTCCACCTCGGGGGGGTAATTCACCCCTCCACTTT. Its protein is CATSTPPRGGNSPLHF.

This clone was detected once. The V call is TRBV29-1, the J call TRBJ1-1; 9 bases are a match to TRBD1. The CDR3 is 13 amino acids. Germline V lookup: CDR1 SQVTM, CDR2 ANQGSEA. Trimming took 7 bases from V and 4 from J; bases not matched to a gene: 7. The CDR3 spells CSAGDRVGTEAFF. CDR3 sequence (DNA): TGCAGCGCCGGGGACAGGGTGGGCACTGAAGCTTTCTTT.

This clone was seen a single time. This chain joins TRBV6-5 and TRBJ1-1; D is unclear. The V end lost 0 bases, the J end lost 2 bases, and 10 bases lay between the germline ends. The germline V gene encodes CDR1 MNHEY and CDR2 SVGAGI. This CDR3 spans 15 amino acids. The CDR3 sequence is CASSYSGIINTEAFF. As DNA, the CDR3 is TGTGCCAGCAGTTACTCAGGGATCATAAACACTGAAGCTTTCTTT.

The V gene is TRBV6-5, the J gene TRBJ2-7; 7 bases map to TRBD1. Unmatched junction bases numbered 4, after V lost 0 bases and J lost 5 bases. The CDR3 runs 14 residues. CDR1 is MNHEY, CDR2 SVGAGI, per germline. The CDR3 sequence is CASSYSGQVNEQYF. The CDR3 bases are TGTGCCAGCAGTTACTCCGGACAGGTTAACGAGCAGTACTTC.

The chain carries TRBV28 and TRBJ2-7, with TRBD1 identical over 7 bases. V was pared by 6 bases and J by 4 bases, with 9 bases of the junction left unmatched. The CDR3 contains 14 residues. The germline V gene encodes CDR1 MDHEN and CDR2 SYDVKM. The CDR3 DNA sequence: TGTGCCAGCAGCTCCGGGACAGCTTTGTACGAGCAGTACTTC. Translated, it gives CASSSGTALYEQYF.

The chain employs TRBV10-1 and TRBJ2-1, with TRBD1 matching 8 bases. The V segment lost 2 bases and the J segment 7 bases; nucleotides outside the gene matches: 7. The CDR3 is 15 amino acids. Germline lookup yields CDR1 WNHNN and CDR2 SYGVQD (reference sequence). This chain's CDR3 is CASSESQGALNEQFF. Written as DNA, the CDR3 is TGCGCCAGCAGTGAGAGCCAGGGGGCTTTGAATGAGCAGTTCTTC.

Here the CDR3 reads CASSYDGTGKLFF. Here the CDR3 DNA reads TGTGCCAGCAGTTATGACGGGACGGGAAAACTGTTTTTT. V gene TRBV6-5 combines with J gene TRBJ1-4; the D gene is possibly TRBD1 (5 bases). Germline values: CDR1 MNHEY, CDR2 SVGAGI. The V end was cut by 3 bases, the J end by 10 bases, with 12 bases between. The CDR3 runs to 13 residues.

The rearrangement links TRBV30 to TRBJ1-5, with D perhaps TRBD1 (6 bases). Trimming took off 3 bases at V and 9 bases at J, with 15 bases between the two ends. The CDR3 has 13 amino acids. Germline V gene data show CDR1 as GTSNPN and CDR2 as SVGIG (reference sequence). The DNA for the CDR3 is TGTGCCTGGAGAGGAACAGGGTCGACGCCCCAGCATTTT. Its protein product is CAWRGTGSTPQHF.

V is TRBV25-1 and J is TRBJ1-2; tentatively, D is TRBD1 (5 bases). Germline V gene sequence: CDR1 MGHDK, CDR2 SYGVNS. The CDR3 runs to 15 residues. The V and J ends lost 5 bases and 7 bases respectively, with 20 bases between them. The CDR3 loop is CASSLTSEGPTGYTF. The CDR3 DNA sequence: TGTGCCAGCAGTTTAACCTCTGAGGGACCAACTGGCTACACCTTC.

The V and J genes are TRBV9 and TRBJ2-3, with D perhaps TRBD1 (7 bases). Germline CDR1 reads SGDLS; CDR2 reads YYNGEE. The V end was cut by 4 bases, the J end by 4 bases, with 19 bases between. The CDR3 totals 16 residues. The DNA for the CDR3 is TGTGCCAGCAGCCCGCGACAGGGAGGCTTATCAGATACGCAGTATTTT. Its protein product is CASSPRQGGLSDTQYF.

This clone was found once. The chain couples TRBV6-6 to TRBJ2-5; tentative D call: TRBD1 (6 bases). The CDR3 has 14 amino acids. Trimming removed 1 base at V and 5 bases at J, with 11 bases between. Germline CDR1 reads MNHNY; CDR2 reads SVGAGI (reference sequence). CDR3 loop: CASSYLGARETQYF. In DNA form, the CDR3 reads TGTGCCAGCAGTTACTTGGGGGCTCGGGAGACCCAGTACTTC.

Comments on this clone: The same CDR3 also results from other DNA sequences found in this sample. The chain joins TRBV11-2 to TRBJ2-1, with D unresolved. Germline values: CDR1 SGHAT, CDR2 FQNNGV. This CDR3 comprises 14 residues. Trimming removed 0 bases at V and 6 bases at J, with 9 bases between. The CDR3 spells CASSLDLGFNEQFF. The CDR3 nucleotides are TGTGCCAGCAGCTTAGATTTGGGGTTCAATGAGCAGTTCTTC.

As DNA, the CDR3 is TGTGCCAGCGGCCGGGACAGGGAAATTGCAACTAATGAAAAACTGTTTTTT. It codes for CASGRDREIATNEKLFF. V gene TRBV6-2 or TRBV6-3 combines with J gene TRBJ1-4; 9 positions agree with TRBD1. CDR1 and CDR2 (germline): MNHEY, SVGEGT. Losses at the gene ends were 8 bases for V and 0 bases for J; bases not matched to a gene: 10. The CDR3 is made up of 17 amino acids.

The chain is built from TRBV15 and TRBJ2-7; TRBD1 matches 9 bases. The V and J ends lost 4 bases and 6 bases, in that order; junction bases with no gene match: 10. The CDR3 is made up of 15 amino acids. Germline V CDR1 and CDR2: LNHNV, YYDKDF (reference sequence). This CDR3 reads CATSNRRQGGGEQYF. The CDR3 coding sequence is TGTGCCACCAGCAACAGAAGACAGGGGGGCGGCGAGCAGTACTTC.

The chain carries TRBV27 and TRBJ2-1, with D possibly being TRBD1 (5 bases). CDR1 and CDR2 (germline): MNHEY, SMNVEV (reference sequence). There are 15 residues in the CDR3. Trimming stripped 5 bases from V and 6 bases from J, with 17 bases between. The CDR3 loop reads CASSIGDRESNEQFF. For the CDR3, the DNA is TGTGCCAGCAGTATAGGGGATAGGGAATCCAATGAGCAGTTCTTC.

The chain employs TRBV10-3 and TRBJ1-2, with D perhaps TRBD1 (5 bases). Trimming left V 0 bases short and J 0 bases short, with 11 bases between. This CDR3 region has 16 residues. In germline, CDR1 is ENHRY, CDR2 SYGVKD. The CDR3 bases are TGTGCCATCAGTGAGTCGTGGGGGGAAGCTAACTATGGCTACACCTTC. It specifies CAISESWGEANYGYTF.